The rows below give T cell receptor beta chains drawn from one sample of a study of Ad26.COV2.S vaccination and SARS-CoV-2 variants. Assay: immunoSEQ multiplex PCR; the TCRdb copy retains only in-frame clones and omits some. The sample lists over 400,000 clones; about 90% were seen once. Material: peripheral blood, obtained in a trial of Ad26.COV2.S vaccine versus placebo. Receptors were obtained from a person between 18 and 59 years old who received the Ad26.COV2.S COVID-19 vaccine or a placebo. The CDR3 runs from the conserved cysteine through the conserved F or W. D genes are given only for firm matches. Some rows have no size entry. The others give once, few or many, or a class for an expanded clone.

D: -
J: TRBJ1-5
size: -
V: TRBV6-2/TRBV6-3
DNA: TGTGCCAGCAGTTGGGGGCTTGGCAATCAGCCCCAGCATTTT
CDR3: CASSWGLGNQPQHF

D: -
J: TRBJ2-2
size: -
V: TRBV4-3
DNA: TGCGCCAGCAGCCAAGATCGGTCCGGGGAGCTGTTTTTT
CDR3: CASSQDRSGELFF

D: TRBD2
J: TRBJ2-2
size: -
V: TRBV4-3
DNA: TGCGCCAGCAGCCAAGGAAGCCAGCGGGGGACGAACACCGGGGAGCTGTTTTTT
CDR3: CASSQGSQRGTNTGELFF

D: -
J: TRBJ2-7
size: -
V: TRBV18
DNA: TGTGCCAGCTCCCAGGGACGGTTCTACGAGCAGTACTTC
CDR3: CASSQGRFYEQYF

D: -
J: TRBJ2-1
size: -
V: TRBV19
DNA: TGTGCCAGCCGGAGGACCACCTACAATGAGCAGTTCTTC
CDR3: CASRRTTYNEQFF

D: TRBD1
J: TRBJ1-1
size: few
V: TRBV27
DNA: TGTGCCAGCGCCCCTGGGGAGGGGGCAGCGAACGCTGAAGCTTTCTTT
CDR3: CASAPGEGAANAEAFF

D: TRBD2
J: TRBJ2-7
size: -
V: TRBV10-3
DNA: TGTGCCATCAGTGAGGGGGGGGTCTACGAGCAGTACTTC
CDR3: CAISEGGVYEQYF

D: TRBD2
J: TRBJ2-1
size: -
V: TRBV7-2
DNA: TGTGCCAGCAGCTTGGTTAGCGGGGGGCGATATGAGCAGTTCTTC
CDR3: CASSLVSGGRYEQFF

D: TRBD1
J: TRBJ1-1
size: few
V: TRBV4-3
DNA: TGCGCCAGCAGCCAAGCCCGACAGGGGTACACTGAAGCTTTCTTT
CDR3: CASSQARQGYTEAFF

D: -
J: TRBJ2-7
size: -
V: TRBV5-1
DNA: TGCGCCAGCAGCGGCGGGACAGTCTCCTACGAGCAGTACTTC
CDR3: CASSGGTVSYEQYF

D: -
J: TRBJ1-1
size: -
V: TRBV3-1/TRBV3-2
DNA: TGTGCCAGCAGCCAAGACCCCATTATTTACGGGACTGAAGCTTTCTTT
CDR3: CASSQDPIIYGTEAFF

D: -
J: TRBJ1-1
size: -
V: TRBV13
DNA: TGTGCCAGCAGCTTAGCCCCGCGGGGGCAGGCTGAGGCTTTCTTT
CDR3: CASSLAPRGQAEAFF

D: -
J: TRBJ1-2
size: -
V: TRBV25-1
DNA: TGTGCCAGCAGTGTTGAAACATATGGCTACACCTTC
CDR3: CASSVETYGYTF

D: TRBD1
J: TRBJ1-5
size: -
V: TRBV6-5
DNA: TGTGCCAGCAGCCTGGGACAGGGGAGGAATCAGCCCCAGCATTTT
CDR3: CASSLGQGRNQPQHF

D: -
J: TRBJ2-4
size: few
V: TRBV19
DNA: TGTGCCAGTACCCTCCGGGACAAAAACATTCAGTACTTC
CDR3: CASTLRDKNIQYF

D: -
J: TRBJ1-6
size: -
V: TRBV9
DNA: TGTGCCAGCAGCCCCCGACAGAGCGGCTATAATTCACCCCTCCACTTT
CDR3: CASSPRQSGYNSPLHF

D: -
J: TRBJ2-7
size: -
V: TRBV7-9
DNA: TGTGCCAGCAGCCAACGGTACGAGCAGTACTTC
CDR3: CASSQRYEQYF

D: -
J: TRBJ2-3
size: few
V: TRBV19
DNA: TGTGCCAGTACAACAGGGCAGGGCACAGATACGCAGTATTTT
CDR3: CASTTGQGTDTQYF

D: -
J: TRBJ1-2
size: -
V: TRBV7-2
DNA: TGTGCCAGCAGCTTAGTTCTGAGTCATGGCTACACCTTC
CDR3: CASSLVLSHGYTF

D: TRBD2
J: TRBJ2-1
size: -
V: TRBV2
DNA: TGTGCCAGCAGAGCCAGCGGGGCGGATGAGCAGTTCTTC
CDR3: CASRASGADEQFF

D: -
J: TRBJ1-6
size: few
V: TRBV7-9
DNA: TGTGCCAGCAGCTTAGAAGTCGGCTATTCACCCCTCCACTTT
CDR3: CASSLEVGYSPLHF

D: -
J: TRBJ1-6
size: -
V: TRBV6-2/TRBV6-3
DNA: TGTGCCAGCAGTTACGGGATGTCGAGTTCACCCCTCCACTTT
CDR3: CASSYGMSSSPLHF

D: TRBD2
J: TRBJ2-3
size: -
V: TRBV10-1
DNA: TGCGCCAGCAGTGAGTCGAGGCATATAGCGGGAGAGGGAGATACGCAGTATTTT
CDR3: CASSESRHIAGEGDTQYF

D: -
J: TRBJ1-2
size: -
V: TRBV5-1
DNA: TGCGCCAGCAGCTTACAGGGATATGGCTACACCTTC
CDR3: CASSLQGYGYTF

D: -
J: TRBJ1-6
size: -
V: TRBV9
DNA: TGTGCCAGCAGCGTAGGACAGAAGAATTCACCCCTCCACTTT
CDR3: CASSVGQKNSPLHF

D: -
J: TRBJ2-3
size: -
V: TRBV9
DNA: TGTGCCAGCAGCGCAGATACGCAGTATTTT
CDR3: CASSADTQYF

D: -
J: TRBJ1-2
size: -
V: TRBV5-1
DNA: TGCGCCAGCAGCTTGGGGCATGAGACAGGAAAAAACTATGGCTACACCTTC
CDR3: CASSLGHETGKNYGYTF

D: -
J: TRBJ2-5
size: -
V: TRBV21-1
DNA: TGTGCCAGCAGCAAATCGAACAGGGGGGAGAGGGAGACCCAGTACTTC
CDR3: CASSKSNRGERETQYF